This T cell receptor (beta chain) was sequenced for a study of shared T cell receptors in the human thymus. Measured with immunoSEQ multiplex PCR; TCRdb has only the in-frame clones, and not every one. This sample has roughly 410,000 clones; approximately 95% occur once, and the top ten carry 0.02%. Trimming took off 3 bases at V and 7 bases at J, with 10 bases between the two ends. The germline V gene encodes CDR1 SGDLS and CDR2 YYNGEE. The CDR3 extends over 12 amino acids. The sample taken for sequencing was thymocytes. The chain joins TRBV9 to TRBJ1-2; D is unresolved. The source of this sequence is a human donor. CDR3 coding DNA: TGTGCCAGCAGCGAAAGTGGAGTTGGCTACACCTTC. It specifies CASSESGVGYTF.